A selection of T cell receptor beta chains follows, all from one sample in a study of T cell changes during pregnancy in multiple sclerosis. Libraries were prepared by immunoSEQ multiplex PCR; TCRdb keeps only in-frame clonotypes and omits some of them. The table lists 60,000 or so clones, 89% of them singletons. The starting material was peripheral blood, obtained in the first trimester of pregnancy. The receptors here all came from a female donor with multiple sclerosis, enrolled in a pregnancy study. The CDR3 runs from the conserved cysteine through the conserved F or W. D genes are given only for firm matches. Size tells how often a clone was seen (once, few, many) or the class of an expanded clone, and some rows leave it out.

- TRBJ1-2 TRBV30 - TGTGCCTGGAGTGTACAGGCGGGGGCAGGTGGCTACACCTTC CAWSVQAGAGGYTF
- TRBJ1-2 TRBV25-1 - TGTGCCAGCAGTGCCCCAGGGGTCGGCTATGGCTACACCTTC CASSAPGVGYGYTF
- TRBJ2-5 TRBV6-5 once TGTGCCAGCAGTTACTACCGGACAGGGAGGGCAGAGACCCAGTACTTC CASSYYRTGRAETQYF
TRBD1 TRBJ1-2 TRBV28 - TGTGCCAGCAGCGGGACAGGGGGCACTAACTATGGCTACACCTTC CASSGTGGTNYGYTF
- TRBJ1-1 TRBV19 - TGTGCCAGTAGTATCCGTGGGGGGGTACGGAACACTGAAGCTTTCTTT CASSIRGGVRNTEAFF
TRBD1 TRBJ1-3 TRBV5-8 - TGTGCCAGCAGTCTGACAGGGTCCTTTCGGAACACCATATATTTT CASSLTGSFRNTIYF
- TRBJ1-2 TRBV11-1 - TGTGCCAGCAGCTTAGCAGGGGACTATGGCTACACCTTC CASSLAGDYGYTF
- TRBJ1-4 TRBV7-9 - TGTGCCAGCGTGATACCGGGGGGGAATGAAAAACTGTTTTTT CASVIPGGNEKLFF
TRBD2 TRBJ2-7 TRBV18 - TGTGCCAGCTCACTCGGTATTTCGGCTAGCGGGGGGAACGAGCAGTACTTC CASSLGISASGGNEQYF
TRBD1 TRBJ2-7 TRBV28 once TGTGCCAGCAGCGGACAGGGGATTAGCTCCTACGAGCAGTACTTC CASSGQGISSYEQYF
- TRBJ2-3 TRBV5-8 - TGTGCCAGCAGTTTATCCAAAAAACTTATTAGCACAGATACGCAGTATTTT CASSLSKKLISTDTQYF
- TRBJ2-7 TRBV27 - TGTGCCAGCTTTGGACAGTTCTCCTACGAGCAGTACTTC CASFGQFSYEQYF
- TRBJ1-1 TRBV29-1 - TGCAGCGCACAGGAATCGAACACTGAAGCTTTCTTT CSAQESNTEAFF
- TRBJ1-1 TRBV27 once TGTGCCAGCAGGGTCAGGGGAGAAACTGAAGCTTTCTTT CASRVRGETEAFF
TRBD1 TRBJ2-5 TRBV18 few TGTGCCAGCTCCCTTGGGACAGGGGAGGTAGGAGAGACCCAGTACTTC CASSLGTGEVGETQYF
- TRBJ1-2 TRBV5-6 - TGTGCCAGCAGCTACCTGACAGGAAACTATGGCTACACCTTC CASSYLTGNYGYTF
- TRBJ1-2 TRBV13 - TGTGCCAGCAGCGGCCGAGGACAGACCCACTATGGCTACACCTTC CASSGRGQTHYGYTF
- TRBJ2-6 TRBV10-1 - TGCGCCAGCAGTCATTCGCAACAAAATCGGGCCAACGTCCTGACTTTC CASSHSQQNRANVLTF
TRBD1 TRBJ1-2 TRBV7-9 - TGTGCCAGCAGCTTACAACAGGGGAGCTACGGCTACACCTTC CASSLQQGSYGYTF
TRBD1 TRBJ2-7 TRBV11-2 - TGTGCCAGCAGCACAGGACAGGGGTCGGACGAGCAGTACTTC CASSTGQGSDEQYF
- TRBJ2-7 TRBV4-1 - TGCGCCAGCAGCCAACAGATACCCACCTACGAGCAGTACTTC CASSQQIPTYEQYF
TRBD2 TRBJ2-1 TRBV7-9 - TGTGCCAGCAGCATTCTAGCGGGGACGAGAAATGAGCAGTTCTTC CASSILAGTRNEQFF
- TRBJ1-4 TRBV18 - TGTGCCAGCTCACCATCTAGTGCAACTAATGAAAAACTGTTTTTT CASSPSSATNEKLFF
- TRBJ1-1 TRBV30 - TGTGCCTGGACCTGGGGGGTCACTGAAGCTTTCTTT CAWTWGVTEAFF
- TRBJ1-1 TRBV18 once TGTGCCAGCTCACCCTCCAGGGGGAACACTGAAGCTTTCTTT CASSPSRGNTEAFF
- TRBJ2-7 TRBV18 - TGTGCCAGCTCACCAAAATCTAGCAGCTTACTCGAGCAGTACTTC CASSPKSSSLLEQYF
- TRBJ2-1 TRBV9 - TGTGCCAGCAGCGTAGCGGGGGTCAGGGATGAGCAGTTCTTC CASSVAGVRDEQFF
TRBD1 TRBJ1-2 TRBV5-1 - TGCGCCAGCGGGACAGGGCGGTATGGCTACACCTTC CASGTGRYGYTF
- TRBJ2-7 TRBV25-1 - TGTGCCAGCAGTGAATTTTCCTTAAGATCGGGCGAGCAGTACTTC CASSEFSLRSGEQYF
TRBD1 TRBJ1-2 TRBV11-2 once TGTGCCAGCAGCCGGGACAGGGTGGGGACTAACTATGGCTACACCTTC CASSRDRVGTNYGYTF
- TRBJ2-7 TRBV11-2 - TGTGCCAGCAGCTTAAGAGGTCTATCCTACGAGCAGTACTTC CASSLRGLSYEQYF